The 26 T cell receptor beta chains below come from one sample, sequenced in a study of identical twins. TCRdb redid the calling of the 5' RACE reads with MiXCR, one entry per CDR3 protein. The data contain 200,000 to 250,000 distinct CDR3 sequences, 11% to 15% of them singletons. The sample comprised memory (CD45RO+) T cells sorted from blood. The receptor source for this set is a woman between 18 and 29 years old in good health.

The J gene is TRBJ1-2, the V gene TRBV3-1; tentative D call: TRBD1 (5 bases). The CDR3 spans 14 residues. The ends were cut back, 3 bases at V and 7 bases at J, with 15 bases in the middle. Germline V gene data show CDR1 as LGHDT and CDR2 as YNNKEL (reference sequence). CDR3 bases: TGTGCCAGCAGCCACCCAGAGAGGGGAGGTGGCTACACCTTC. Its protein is CASSHPERGGGYTF.

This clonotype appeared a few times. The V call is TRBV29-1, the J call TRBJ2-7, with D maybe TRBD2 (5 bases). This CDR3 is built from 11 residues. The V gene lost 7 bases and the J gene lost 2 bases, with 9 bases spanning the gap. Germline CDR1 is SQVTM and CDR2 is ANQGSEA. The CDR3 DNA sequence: TGCAGCGGGCGGGTCGCCTACGAGCAGTACTTC. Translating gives CSGRVAYEQYF.

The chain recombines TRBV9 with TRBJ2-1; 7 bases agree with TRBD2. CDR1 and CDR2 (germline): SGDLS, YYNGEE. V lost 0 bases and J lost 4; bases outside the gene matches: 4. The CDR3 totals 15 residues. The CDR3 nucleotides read TGTGCCAGCAGCGTAGGGGGGGGGGTGTACAATGAGCAGTTCTTC. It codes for CASSVGGGVYNEQFF.

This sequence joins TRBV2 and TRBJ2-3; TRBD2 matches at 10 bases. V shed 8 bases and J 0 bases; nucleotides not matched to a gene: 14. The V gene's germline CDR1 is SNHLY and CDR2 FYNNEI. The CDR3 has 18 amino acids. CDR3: CASESASSGGLSTDTQYF. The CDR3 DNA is TGTGCCAGCGAGTCGGCGTCTAGCGGGGGTTTGAGCACAGATACGCAGTATTTT. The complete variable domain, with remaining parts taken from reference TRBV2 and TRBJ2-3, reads EPEVTQTPSHQVTQMGQEVILRCVPISNHLYFYWYRQILGQKVEFLVSFYNNEISEKSEIFDDQFSVERPDGSNFTLKIRSTKLEDSAMYFCASESASSGGLSTDTQYFGPGTRLTVL.

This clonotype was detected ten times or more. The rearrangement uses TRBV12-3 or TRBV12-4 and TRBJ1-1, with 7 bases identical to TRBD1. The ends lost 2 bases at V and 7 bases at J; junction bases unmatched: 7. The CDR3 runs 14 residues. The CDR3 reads CASSLNRGRYEAFF. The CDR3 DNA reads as TGTGCCAGCAGTTTAAACAGGGGAAGATATGAAGCTTTCTTT.

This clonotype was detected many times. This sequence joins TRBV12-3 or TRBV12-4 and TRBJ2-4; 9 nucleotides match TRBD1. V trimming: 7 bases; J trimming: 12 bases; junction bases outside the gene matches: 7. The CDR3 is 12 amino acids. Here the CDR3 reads CASTPDRGHQYF. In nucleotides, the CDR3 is TGTGCCAGCACCCCGGACAGGGGCCATCAGTACTTC.

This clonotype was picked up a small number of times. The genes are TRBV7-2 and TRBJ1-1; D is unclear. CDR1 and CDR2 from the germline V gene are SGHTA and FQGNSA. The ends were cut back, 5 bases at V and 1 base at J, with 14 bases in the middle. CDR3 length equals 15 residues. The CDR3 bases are TGTGCCAGCAGCCAAACCTTCCTCCGGAACACTGAAGCTTTCTTT. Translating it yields CASSQTFLRNTEAFF.

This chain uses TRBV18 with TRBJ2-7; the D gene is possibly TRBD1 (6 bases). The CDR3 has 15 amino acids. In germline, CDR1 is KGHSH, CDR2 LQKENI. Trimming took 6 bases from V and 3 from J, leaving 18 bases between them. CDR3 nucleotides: TGTGCCAGCTCCTCTATGGGCAGGGGTGACTACGAGCAGTACTTC. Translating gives CASSSMGRGDYEQYF.

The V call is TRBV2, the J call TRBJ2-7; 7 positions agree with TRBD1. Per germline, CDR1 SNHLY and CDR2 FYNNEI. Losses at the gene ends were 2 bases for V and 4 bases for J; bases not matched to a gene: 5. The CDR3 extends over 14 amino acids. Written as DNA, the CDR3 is TGTGCCAGCAGTGAACAGGGGACAGCTTACGAGCAGTACTTC. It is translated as CASSEQGTAYEQYF.

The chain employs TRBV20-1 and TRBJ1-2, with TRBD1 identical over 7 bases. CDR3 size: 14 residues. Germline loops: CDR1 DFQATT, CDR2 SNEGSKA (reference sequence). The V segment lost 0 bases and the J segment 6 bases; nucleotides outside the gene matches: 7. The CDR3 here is CSARDSGRGNGYTF. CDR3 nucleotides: TGCAGTGCTAGAGATTCCGGCAGGGGGAATGGCTACACCTTC.

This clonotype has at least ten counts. This chain's CDR3 is CASRATGGGIQPQHF. In DNA, the CDR3 is TGTGCCAGTAGGGCGACAGGGGGCGGAATTCAGCCCCAGCATTTT. The chain combines TRBV19 with TRBJ1-5; TRBD1 aligns across 10 bases. Germline V gene lookup returns CDR1 LNHDA and CDR2 SQIVND (reference sequence). J lost 6 bases, V lost 6 bases, and 8 bases had no gene match. This CDR3 is built from 15 residues.

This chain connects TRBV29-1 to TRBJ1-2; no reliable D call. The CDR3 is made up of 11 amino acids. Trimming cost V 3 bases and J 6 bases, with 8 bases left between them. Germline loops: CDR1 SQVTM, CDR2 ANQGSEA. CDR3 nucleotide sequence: TGCAGCGTTGACCCGGGAAATGGCTACACCTTC. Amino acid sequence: CSVDPGNGYTF.

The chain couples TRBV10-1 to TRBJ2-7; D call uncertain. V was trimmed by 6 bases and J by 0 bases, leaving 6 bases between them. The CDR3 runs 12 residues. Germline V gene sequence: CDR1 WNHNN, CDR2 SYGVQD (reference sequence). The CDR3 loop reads CASRTNSYEQYF. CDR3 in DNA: TGCGCCAGCAGGACAAACTCCTACGAGCAGTACTTC.

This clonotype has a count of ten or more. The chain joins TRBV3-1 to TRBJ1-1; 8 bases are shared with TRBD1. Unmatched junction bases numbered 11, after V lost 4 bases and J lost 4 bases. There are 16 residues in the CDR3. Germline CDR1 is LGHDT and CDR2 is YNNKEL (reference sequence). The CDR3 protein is CASSPTDRGLFTEAFF. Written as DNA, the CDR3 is TGTGCCAGCAGCCCAACCGACAGGGGATTGTTCACTGAAGCTTTCTTT. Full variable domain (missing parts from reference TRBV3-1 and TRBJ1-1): DTAVSQTPKYLVTQMGNDKSIKCEQNLGHDTMYWYKQDSKKFLKIMFSYNNKELIINETVPNRFSPKSPDKAHLNLHINSLELGDSAVYFCASSPTDRGLFTEAFFGQGTRLTVV.

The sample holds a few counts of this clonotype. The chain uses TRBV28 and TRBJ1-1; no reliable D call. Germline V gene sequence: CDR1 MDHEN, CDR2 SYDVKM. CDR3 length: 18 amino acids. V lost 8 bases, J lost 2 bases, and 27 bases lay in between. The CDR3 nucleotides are TGTGCCAGCGCCAATTTAATACGAATTTCCCCAGACAACACTGAAGCTTTCTTT. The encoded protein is CASANLIRISPDNTEAFF.

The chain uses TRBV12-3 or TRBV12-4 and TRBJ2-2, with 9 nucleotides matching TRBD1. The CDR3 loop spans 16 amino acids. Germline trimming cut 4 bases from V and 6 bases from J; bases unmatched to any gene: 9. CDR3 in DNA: TGTGCCAGCAGTTCGACCGGGACAGGGTTATCCGGGGAGCTGTTTTTT. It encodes CASSSTGTGLSGELFF.

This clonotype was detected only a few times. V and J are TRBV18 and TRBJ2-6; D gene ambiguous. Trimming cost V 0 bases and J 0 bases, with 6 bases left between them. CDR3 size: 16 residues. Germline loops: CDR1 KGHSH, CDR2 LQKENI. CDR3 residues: CASSPPQSSGANVLTF. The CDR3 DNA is TGTGCCAGCTCACCACCGCAGAGCTCTGGGGCCAACGTCCTGACTTTC.

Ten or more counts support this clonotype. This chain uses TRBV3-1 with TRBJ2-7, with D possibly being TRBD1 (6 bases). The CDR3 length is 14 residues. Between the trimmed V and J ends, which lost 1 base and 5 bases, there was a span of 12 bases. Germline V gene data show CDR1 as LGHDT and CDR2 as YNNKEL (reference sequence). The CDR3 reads CASSQGYRAHEQYF. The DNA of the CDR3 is TGTGCCAGCAGCCAAGGCTACAGGGCCCACGAGCAGTACTTC.

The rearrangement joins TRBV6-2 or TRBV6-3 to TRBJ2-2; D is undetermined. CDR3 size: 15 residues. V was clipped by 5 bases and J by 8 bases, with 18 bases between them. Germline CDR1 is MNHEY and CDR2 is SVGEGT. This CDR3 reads CASSPPGSPPGELFF. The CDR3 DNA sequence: TGTGCCAGCAGTCCACCTGGGTCCCCCCCAGGGGAGCTGTTTTTT.

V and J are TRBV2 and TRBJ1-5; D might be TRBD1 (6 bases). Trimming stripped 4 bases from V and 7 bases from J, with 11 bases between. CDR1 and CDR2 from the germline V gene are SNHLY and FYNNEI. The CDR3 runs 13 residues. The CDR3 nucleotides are TGTGCCAGCAGTGCAGGGGTTCGACAGCCCCAGCATTTT. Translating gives CASSAGVRQPQHF.

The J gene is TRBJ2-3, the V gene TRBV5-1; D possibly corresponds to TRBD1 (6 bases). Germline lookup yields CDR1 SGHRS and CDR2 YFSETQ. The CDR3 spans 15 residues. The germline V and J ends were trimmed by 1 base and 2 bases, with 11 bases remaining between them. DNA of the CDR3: TGCGCCAGCAGCTTGAGGTGGGGACACACAGATACGCAGTATTTT. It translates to CASSLRWGHTDTQYF.

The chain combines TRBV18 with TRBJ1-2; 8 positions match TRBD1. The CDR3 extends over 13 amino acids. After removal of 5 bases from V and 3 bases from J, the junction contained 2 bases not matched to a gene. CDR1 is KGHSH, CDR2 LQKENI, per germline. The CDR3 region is CASSEDRDYGYTF. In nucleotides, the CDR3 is TGTGCCAGCTCAGAGGACAGGGACTATGGCTACACCTTC.

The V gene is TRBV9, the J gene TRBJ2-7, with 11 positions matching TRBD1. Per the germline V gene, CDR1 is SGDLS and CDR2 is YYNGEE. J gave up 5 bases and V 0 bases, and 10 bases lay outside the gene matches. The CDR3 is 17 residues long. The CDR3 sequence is CASSVAPPGTGGDEQYF. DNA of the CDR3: TGTGCCAGCAGCGTAGCCCCCCCTGGGACAGGGGGGGACGAGCAGTACTTC.

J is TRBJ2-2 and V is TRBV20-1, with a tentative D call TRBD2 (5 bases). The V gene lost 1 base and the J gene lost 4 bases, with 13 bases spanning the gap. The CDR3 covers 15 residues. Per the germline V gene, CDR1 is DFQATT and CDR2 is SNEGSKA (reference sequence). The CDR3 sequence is CSARAGITGTGELFF. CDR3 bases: TGCAGTGCTAGAGCGGGAATAACGGGCACCGGGGAGCTGTTTTTT.

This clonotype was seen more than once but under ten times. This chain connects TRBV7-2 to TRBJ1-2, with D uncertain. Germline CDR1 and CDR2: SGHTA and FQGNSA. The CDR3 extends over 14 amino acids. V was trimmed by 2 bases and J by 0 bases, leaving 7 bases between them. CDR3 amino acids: CASSLFGTNYGYTF. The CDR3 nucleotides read TGTGCCAGCAGCTTATTTGGGACTAACTATGGCTACACCTTC. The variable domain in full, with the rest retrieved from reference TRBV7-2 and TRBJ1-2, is GAGVSQSPSNKVTEKGKDVELRCDPISGHTALYWYRQSLGQGLEFLIYFQGNSAPDKSGLPSDRFSAERTGGSVSTLTIQRTQQEDSAVYLCASSLFGTNYGYTFGSGTRLTVV.

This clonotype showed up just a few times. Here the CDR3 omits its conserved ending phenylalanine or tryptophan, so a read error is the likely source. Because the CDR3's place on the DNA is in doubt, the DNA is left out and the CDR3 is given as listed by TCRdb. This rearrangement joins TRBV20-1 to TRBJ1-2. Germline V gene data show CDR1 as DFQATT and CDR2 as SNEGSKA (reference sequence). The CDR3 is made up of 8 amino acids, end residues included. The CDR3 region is CSASGGTL.